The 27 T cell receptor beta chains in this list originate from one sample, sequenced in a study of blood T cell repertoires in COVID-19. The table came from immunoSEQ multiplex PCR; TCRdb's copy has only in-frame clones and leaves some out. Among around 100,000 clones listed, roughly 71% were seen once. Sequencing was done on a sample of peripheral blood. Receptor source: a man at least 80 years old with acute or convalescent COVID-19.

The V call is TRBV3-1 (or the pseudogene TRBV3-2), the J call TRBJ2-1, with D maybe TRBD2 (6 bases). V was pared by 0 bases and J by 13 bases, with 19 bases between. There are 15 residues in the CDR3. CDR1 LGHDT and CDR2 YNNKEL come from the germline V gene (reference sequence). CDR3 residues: CASSQEWPGGSPQFF. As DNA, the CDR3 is TGTGCCAGCAGCCAAGAATGGCCCGGGGGATCTCCACAGTTCTTC.

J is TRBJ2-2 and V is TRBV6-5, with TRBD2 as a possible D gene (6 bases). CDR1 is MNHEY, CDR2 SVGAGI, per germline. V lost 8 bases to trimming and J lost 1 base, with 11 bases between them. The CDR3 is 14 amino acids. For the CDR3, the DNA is TGTGCCAGCGGGGGGACGGGGAACACCGGGGAGCTGTTTTTT. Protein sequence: CASGGTGNTGELFF.

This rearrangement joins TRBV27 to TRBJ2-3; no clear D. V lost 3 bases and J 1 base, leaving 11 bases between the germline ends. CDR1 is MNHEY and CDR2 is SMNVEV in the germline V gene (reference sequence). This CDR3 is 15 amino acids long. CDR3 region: CASSLGPFGTDTQYF. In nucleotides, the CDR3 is TGTGCCAGCAGTTTGGGCCCCTTTGGCACAGATACGCAGTATTTT.

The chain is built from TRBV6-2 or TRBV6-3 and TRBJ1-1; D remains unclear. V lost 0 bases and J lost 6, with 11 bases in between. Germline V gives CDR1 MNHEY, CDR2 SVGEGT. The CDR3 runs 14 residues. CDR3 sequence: CASSYSRGWAEAFF. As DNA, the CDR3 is TGTGCCAGCAGTTACTCCCGGGGTTGGGCTGAAGCTTTCTTT.

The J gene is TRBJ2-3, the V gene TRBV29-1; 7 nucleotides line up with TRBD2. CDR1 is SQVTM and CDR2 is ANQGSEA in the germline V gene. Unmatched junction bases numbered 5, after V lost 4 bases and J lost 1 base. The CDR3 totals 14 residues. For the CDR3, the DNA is TGCAGCGTTGGCAGCGGGGTTGGCACAGATACGCAGTATTTT. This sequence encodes CSVGSGVGTDTQYF.

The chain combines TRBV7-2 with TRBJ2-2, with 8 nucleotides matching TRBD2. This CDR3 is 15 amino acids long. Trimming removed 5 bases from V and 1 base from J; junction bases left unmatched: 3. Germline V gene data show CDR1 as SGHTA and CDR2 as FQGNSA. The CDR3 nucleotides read TGTGCCAGCAGCGTCCTAGCGGGGAACACCGGGGAGCTGTTTTTT. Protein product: CASSVLAGNTGELFF.

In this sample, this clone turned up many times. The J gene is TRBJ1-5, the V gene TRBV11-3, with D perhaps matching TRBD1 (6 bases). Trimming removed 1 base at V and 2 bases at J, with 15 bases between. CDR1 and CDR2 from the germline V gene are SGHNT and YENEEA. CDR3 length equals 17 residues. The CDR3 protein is CASSLGWRWGRNQPQHF. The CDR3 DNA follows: TGTGCCAGCAGCTTAGGTTGGAGGTGGGGGCGCAATCAGCCCCAGCATTTT.

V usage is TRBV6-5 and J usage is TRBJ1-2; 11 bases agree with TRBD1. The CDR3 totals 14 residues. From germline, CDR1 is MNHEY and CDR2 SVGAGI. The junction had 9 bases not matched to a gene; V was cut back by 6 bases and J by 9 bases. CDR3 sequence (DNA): TGTGCCAGCAGAGTTACCCGGACAGGGGGCCGCTACACCTTC. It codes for CASRVTRTGGRYTF.

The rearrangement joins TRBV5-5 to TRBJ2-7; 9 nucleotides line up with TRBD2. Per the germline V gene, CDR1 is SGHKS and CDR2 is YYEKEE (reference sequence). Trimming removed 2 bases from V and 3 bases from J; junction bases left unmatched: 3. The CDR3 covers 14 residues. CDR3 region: CASSFSSGGYEQYF. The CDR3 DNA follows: TGTGCCAGCAGCTTTAGTAGCGGGGGCTACGAGCAGTACTTC.

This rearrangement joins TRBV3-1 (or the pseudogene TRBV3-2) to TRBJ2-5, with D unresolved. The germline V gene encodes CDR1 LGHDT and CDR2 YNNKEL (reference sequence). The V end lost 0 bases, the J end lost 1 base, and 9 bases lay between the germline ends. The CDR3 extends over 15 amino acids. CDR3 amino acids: CASSQDLNSQETQYF. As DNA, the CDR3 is TGTGCCAGCAGCCAAGATCTTAACAGCCAAGAGACCCAGTACTTC.

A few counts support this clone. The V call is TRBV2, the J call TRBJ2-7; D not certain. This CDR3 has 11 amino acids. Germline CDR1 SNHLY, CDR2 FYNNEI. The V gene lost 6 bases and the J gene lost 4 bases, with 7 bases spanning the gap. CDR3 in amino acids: CASSKAYEQYF. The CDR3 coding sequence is TGTGCCAGCAGCAAAGCTTACGAGCAGTACTTC.

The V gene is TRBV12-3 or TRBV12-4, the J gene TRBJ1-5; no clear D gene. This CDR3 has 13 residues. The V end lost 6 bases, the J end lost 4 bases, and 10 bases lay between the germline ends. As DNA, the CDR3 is TGTGCCAGCAGCGACGACGGGAATCAGCCCCAGCATTTT. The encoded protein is CASSDDGNQPQHF.

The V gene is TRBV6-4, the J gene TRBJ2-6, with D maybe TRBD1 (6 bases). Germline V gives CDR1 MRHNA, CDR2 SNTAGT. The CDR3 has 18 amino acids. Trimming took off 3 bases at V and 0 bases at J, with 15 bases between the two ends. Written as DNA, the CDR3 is TGTGCCAGCAGTGATTTTGCAGGGGATTTCTCTGGGGCCAACGTCCTGACTTTC. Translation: CASSDFAGDFSGANVLTF.

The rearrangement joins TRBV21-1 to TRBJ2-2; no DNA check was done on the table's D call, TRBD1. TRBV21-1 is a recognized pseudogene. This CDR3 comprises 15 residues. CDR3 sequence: CAITPGQGNTGELFF. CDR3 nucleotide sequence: TGTGCCATTACTCCGGGACAGGGGAACACCGGGGAGCTGTTTTTT.

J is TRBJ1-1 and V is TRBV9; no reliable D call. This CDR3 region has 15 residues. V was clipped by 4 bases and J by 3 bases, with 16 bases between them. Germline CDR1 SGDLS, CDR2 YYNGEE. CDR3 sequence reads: CASSPGFSRDTEAFF. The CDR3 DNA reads TGTGCCAGCAGCCCAGGTTTCAGCCGAGACACTGAAGCTTTCTTT. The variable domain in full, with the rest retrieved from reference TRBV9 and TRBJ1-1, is DSGVTQTPKHLITATGQRVTLRCSPRSGDLSVYWYQQSLDQGLQFLIQYYNGEERAKGNILERFSAQQFPDLHSELNLSSLELGDSALYFCASSPGFSRDTEAFFGQGTRLTVV.

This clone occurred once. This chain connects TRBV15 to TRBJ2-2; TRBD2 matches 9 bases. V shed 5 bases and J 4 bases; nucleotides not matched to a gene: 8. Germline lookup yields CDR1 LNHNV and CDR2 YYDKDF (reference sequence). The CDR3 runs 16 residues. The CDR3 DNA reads TGTGCCACCAGCTACAGCGGGAGGAGAAGCACCGGGGAGCTGTTTTTT. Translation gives CATSYSGRRSTGELFF.

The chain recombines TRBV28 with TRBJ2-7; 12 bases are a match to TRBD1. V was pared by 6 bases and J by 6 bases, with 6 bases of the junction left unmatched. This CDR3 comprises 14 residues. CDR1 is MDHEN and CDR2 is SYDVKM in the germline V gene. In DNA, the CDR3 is TGTGCCAGCAGCCTGGGACAGGGGGCCGGCGAGCAGTACTTC. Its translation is CASSLGQGAGEQYF.

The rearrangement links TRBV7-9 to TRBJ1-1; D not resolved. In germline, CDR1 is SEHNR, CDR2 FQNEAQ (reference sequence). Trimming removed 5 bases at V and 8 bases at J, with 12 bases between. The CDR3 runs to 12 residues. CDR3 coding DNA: TGTGCCAGCAGCGCCCCCGAACACGAAGCTTTCTTT. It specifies CASSAPEHEAFF. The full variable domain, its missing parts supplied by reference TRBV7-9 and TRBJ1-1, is DTGVSQNPRHKITKRGQNVTFRCDPISEHNRLYWYRQTLGQGPEFLTYFQNEAQLEKSRLLSDRFSAERPKGSFSTLEIQRTEQGDSAMYLCASSAPEHEAFFGQGTRLTVV.

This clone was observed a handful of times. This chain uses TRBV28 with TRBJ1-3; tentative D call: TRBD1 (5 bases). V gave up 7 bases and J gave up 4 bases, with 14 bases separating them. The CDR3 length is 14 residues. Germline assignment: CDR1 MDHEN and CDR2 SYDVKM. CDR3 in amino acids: CASNLGGAGNTIYF. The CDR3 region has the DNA TGTGCCAGCAACCTGGGAGGGGCGGGAAACACCATATATTTT.

The CDR3 DNA follows: TGTGCCAGCAGCCTCGTGGGGGCGAATTCACCCCTCCACTTT. The encoded protein is CASSLVGANSPLHF. The chain has TRBV14 and TRBJ1-6, with a weak D call TRBD1 (6 bases). This CDR3 is 14 amino acids long. Germline loops: CDR1 SGHDN, CDR2 FVKESK. The V end was cut by 4 bases, the J end by 7 bases, with 11 bases between.

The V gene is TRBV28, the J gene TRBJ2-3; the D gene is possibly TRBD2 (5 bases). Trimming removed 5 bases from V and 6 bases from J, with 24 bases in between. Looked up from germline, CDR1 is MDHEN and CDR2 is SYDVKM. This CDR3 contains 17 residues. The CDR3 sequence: CASSRDPTRARGDTQYF. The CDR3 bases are TGTGCCAGCAGTCGCGACCCTACTAGGGCAAGAGGGGATACGCAGTATTTT.

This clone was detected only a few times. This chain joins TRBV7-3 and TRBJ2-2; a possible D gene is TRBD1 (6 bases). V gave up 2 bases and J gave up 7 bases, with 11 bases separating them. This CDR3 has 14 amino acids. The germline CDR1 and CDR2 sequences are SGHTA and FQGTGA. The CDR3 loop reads CASSLEQGVGELFF. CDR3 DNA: TGTGCCAGCAGCTTAGAACAGGGTGTCGGGGAGCTGTTTTTT.

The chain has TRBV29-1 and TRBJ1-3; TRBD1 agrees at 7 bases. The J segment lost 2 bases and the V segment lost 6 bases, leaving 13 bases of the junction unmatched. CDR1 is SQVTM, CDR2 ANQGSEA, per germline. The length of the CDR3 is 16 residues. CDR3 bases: TGCAGCGTCCAGTACCGGGACAGTTATCCTGGAAACACCATATATTTT. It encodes CSVQYRDSYPGNTIYF.

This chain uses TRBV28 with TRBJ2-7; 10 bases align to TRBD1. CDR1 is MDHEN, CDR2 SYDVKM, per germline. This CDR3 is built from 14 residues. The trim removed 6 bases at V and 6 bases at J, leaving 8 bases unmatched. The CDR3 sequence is CASSRDRGAREQYF. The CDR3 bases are TGTGCCAGCAGCCGGGACAGGGGCGCCCGCGAGCAGTACTTC.

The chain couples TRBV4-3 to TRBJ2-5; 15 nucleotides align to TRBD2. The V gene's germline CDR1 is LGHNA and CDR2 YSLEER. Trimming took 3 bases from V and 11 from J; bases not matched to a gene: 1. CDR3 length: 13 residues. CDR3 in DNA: TGCGCCAGCAGCCACGGACTAGCGGGGGGGCAGTACTTC. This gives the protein CASSHGLAGGQYF.

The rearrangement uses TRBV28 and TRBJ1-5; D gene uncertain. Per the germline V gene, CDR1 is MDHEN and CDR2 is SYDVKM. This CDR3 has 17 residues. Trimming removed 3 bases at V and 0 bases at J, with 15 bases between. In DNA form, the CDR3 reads TGTGCCAGCAGTTTTTCTCCCTTCGGTGATAGCAATCAGCCCCAGCATTTT. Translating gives CASSFSPFGDSNQPQHF.

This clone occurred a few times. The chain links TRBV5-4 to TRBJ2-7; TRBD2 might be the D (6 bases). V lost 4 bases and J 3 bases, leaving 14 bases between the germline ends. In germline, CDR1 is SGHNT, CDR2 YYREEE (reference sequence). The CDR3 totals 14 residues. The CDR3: CASSTTPGSYEQYF. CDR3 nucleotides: TGTGCCAGCAGCACTACGCCCGGGAGCTACGAGCAGTACTTC.